The sequence of this T cell receptor (beta chain) was determined in a study of T cell changes during pregnancy in multiple sclerosis. Germline values: CDR1 SGHTS, CDR2 YDEGEE. This CDR3 comprises 15 residues. V shed 1 base, J shed 4 bases, and the junction held 7 bases outside the gene matches. The method was immunoSEQ multiplex PCR; TCRdb's version includes in-frame clones alone and lacks a portion of them. Among nearly 60,000 clones listed, 75% to 95% were seen once. The rearrangement links TRBV5-8 to TRBJ1-1; 7 bases match TRBD1. The sample in question was CD4+ T cells from peripheral blood mononuclear cells, obtained after pregnancy. This clonotype originated in a female donor in good health, enrolled as a control in a pregnancy study. CDR3 in amino acids: CASSLRSTGITEAFF. The CDR3 nucleotides are TGTGCCAGCAGCTTGAGGTCGACAGGGATCACTGAAGCTTTCTTT.